The sequence of this T cell receptor beta chain was determined in a study of blood T cell repertoires in COVID-19. Whole-study context: Italy, Spain and the United States were the sources of the convalescent and acute COVID-19 samples. T cells, B-cell-depleted T cells, or PBMCs supplied cDNA or gDNA.

V was cut by 7 bases and J by 7 bases, with 16 bases left in between. Germline V lookup: CDR1 MNHEY, CDR2 SVGAGI. The CDR3 is 14 residues long. Authors' data handling: Scientists estimated how many nucleated cells there were by amplifying reference gene primers. Method: immunoSEQ multiplex PCR; TCRdb's copy keeps in-frame clones and lacks some. The V and J calls and clone size come from that table; D and trimming were worked out from the DNA. This sample has over 450,000 clones, with roughly 89% found just once. The Seattle patients joined while their infection was active and were tracked longitudinally afterward.

This clonotype was obtained from a man aged 18 to 30 with COVID-19, enrolled during active disease. V usage is TRBV6-5 and J usage is TRBJ1-4, with a tentative D call TRBD1 (6 bases). Input material: peripheral blood. The CDR3 DNA is TGTGCCAGCACTAACTCCAGGGGTTTTGAAAAACTGTTTTTT. Amino acid sequence: CASTNSRGFEKLFF.